This TCR beta chain was captured by sequencing in a study of blood T cell repertoires in COVID-19. Overall study context: Whether acute or convalescent, the COVID-19 samples came from the United States, Italy and Spain. In each case, the material was cDNA or gDNA derived from T cells, B-cell-depleted T cells, or PBMCs.

In the original analysis: The authors estimated nucleated cell counts from reference gene primer amplification. Profiling relied on immunoSEQ multiplex PCR, and the TCRdb table lists in-frame clones only, not all of them. The V and J calls and the clone size are those of that table, but D and trimming were determined from the DNA. The sample shows roughly 29,000 clones, roughly nine tenths of them seen only once. V dropped 7 bases and J dropped 1; count of bases not matched to a gene: 21. Germline values: CDR1 SGHTA, CDR2 FQGTGA. The CDR3 is 20 amino acids. Sequences were obtained from peripheral blood. This chain joins TRBV7-3 and TRBJ2-1; 8 bases fit TRBD2. This TCR was recovered from a human donor in a cohort sampled during active COVID-19. CDR3 DNA: TGTGCCAGCACCCAGTCTTATTACGGGGGGGCCGGTAAGTCCTACAATGAGCAGTTCTTC. Protein product: CASTQSYYGGAGKSYNEQFF.